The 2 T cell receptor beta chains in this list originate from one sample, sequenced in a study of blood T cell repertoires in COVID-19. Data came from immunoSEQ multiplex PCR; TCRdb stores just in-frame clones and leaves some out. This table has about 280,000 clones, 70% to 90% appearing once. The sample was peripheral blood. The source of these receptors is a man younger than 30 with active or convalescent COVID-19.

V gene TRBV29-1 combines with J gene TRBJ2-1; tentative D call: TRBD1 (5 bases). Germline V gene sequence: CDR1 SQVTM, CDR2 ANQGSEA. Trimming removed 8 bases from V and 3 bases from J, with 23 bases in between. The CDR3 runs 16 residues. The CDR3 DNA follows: TGCAGCTTCTTATCGGGCACAGGTGCCGGCTACAATGAGCAGTTCTTC. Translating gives CSFLSGTGAGYNEQFF.

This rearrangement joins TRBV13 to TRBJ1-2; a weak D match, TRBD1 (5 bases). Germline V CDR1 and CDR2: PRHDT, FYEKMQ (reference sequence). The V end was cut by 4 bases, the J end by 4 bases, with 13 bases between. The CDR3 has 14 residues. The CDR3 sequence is CASSSVGVAYGYTF. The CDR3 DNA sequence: TGTGCCAGCAGCTCGGTAGGGGTCGCCTATGGCTACACCTTC. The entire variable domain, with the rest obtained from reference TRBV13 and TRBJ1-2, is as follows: AAGVIQSPRHLIKEKRETATLKCYPIPRHDTVYWYQQGPGQDPQFLISFYEKMQSDKGSIPDRFSAQQFSDYHSELNMSSLELGDSALYFCASSSVGVAYGYTFGSGTRLTVV.